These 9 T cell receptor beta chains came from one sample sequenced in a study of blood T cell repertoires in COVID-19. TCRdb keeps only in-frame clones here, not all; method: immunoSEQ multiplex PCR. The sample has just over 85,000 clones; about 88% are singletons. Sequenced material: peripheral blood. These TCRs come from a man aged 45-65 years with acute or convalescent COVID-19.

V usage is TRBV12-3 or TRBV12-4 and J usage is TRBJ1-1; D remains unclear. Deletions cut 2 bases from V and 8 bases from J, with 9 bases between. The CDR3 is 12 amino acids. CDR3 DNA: TGTGCCAGCAGTTTACGAGGGCCCGAAGCTTTCTTT. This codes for CASSLRGPEAFF.

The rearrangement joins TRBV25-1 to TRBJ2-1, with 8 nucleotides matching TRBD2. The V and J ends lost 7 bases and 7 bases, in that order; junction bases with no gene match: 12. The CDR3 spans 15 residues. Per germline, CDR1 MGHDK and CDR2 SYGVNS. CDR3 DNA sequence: TGTGCCAGCAATAGCGGGGTCGTTAAGGGGAATGAGCAGTTCTTC. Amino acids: CASNSGVVKGNEQFF. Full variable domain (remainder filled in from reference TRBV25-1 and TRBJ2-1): EADIYQTPRYLVIGTGKKITLECSQTMGHDKMYWYQQDPGMELHLIHYSYGVNSTEKGDLSSESTVSRIRTEHFPLTLESARPSHTSQYLCASNSGVVKGNEQFFGPGTRLTVL.

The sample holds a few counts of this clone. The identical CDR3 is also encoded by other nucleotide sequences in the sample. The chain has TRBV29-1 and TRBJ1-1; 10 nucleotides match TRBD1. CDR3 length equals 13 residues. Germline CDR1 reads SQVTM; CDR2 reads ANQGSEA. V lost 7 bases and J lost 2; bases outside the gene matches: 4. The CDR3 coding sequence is TGCAGCGCTGACAGGGGGCTTAACACTGAAGCTTTCTTT. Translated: CSADRGLNTEAFF.

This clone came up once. CDR3 in DNA: TGTGCCAGCAGCACCCAAGGTACAGCGAACACTGAAGCTTTCTTT. The encoded protein is CASSTQGTANTEAFF. The chain links TRBV7-9 to TRBJ1-1; D is unresolved. Deletions cut 5 bases from V and 1 base from J, with 14 bases between. There are 15 residues in the CDR3. CDR1 and CDR2 (germline): SEHNR, FQNEAQ (reference sequence).

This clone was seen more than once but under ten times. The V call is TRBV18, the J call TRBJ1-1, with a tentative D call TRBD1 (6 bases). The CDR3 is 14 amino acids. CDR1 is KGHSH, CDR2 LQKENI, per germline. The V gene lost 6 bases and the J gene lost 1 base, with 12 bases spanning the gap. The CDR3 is CASSRKQGNTEAFF. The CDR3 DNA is TGTGCCAGCTCCCGAAAACAGGGGAACACTGAAGCTTTCTTT.

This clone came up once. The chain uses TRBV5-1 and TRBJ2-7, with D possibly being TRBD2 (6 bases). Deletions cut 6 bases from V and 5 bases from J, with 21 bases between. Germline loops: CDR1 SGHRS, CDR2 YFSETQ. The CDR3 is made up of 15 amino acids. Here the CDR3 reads CASNPGTRSVNEQYV. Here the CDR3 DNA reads TGCGCCAGCAACCCCGGGACTCGTAGCGTTAACGAGCAGTACGTC.

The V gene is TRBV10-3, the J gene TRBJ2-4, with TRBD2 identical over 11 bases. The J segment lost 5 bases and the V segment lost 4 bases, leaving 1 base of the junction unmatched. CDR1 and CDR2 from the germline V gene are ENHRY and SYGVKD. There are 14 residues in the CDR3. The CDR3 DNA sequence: TGTGCCATCAGTGGGGGACTAGCGGAAAACATTCAGTACTTC. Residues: CAISGGLAENIQYF.

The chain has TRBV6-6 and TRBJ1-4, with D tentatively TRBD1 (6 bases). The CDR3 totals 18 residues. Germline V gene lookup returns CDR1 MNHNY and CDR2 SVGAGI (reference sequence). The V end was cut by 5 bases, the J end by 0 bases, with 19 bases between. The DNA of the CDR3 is TGTGCCAGCAGTCAAAACAGGGTGGGACCTACAACTAATGAAAAACTGTTTTTT. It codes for CASSQNRVGPTTNEKLFF.

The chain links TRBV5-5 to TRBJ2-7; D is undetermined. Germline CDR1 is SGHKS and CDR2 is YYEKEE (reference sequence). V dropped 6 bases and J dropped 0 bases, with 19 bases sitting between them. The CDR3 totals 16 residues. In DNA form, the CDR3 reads TGTGCCAGCAATGCCCTCGCAGGTCTGAGCTCCTACGAGCAGTACGTC. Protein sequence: CASNALAGLSSYEQYV.